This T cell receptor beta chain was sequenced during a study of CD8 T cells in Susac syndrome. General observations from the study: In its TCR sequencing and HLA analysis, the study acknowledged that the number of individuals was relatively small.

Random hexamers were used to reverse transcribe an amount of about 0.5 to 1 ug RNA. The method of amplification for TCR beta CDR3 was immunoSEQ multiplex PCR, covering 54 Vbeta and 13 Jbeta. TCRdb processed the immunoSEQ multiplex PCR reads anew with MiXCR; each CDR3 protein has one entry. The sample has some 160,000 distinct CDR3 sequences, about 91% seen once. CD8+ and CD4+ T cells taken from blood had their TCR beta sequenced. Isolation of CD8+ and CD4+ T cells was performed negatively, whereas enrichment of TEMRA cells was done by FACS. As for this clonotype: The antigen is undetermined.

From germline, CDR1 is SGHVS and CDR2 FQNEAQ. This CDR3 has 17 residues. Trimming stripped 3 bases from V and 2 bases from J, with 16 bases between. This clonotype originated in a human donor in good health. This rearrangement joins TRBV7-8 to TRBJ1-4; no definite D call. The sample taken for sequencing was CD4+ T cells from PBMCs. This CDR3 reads CASSFLRAQLTNEKLFF. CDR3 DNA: TGTGCCAGCAGCTTTCTCAGAGCCCAACTTACTAATGAAAAACTGTTTTTT. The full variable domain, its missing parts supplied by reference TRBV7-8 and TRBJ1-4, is GAGVSQSPRYKVAKRGQDVALRCDPISGHVSLFWYQQALGQGPEFLTYFQNEAQLDKSGLPSDRFFAERPEGSVSTLKIQRTQQEDSAVYLCASSFLRAQLTNEKLFFGSGTQLSVL.